The clone carrying this TCR beta chain was counted at least ten times. Its antigen is as yet unknown. Unmatched junction bases numbered 9, after V lost 2 bases and J lost 7 bases. The CDR3 is 15 residues long. The germline CDR1 and CDR2 sequences are SGHVS and FQNEAQ. This sample was included in a study of T-cell memory formation after mild COVID-19. Overall study findings and caveats: Contracting clones localized mainly to CM and EM when CD4+ and mainly to EMRA when CD8+. Proof of SARS-CoV-2 specificity was absent for the second-wave clones that crested on day 37.

Employing constant-segment primers, 5'RACE generated TCR alpha and TCR beta cDNA libraries bearing sample barcodes and UMIs. TCRdb called the 5' RACE reads again in MiXCR, with one record for every CDR3 protein. This table has tens of thousands of distinct CDR3 sequences, roughly 16% appearing once. V and J are TRBV7-8 and TRBJ2-7, with 9 bases aligning to TRBD1. The sequence was collected from a man aged 18 to 35 who had mild COVID-19 (a few samples of this study predate the infection). Cell type and time point are not known. Sequencing was carried out using PBMCs or a T cell subset sorted from them (not recorded which). The CDR3 loop reads CASSLWDRVSGEQYF. CDR3 nucleotide sequence: TGTGCCAGCAGCTTATGGGACAGGGTTTCTGGAGAGCAGTACTTC.